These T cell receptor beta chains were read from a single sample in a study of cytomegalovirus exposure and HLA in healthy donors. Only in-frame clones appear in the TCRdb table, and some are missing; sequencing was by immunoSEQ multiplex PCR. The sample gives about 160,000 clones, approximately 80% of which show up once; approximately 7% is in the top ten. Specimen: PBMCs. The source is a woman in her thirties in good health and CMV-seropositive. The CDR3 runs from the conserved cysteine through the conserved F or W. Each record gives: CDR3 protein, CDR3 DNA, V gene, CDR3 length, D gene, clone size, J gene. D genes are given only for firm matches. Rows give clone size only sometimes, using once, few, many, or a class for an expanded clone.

CASSQAKFSYEQYF,TGCGCCAGCAGCCAAGCTAAGTTCTCCTACGAGCAGTACTTC,TRBV4-1,14,-,once,TRBJ2-7
CASTPTGSNSPLHF,TGTGCCAGCACCCCCACGGGGTCTAATTCACCCCTCCACTTT,TRBV6-5,14,-,-,TRBJ1-6
CASSLSRGSQETQYF,TGTGCCAGCAGCTTAAGCAGGGGTTCCCAAGAGACCCAGTACTTC,TRBV11-3,15,-,-,TRBJ2-5
CASSQAGTDYEQYF,TGCGCCAGCAGCCAAGCCGGGACAGACTACGAGCAGTACTTC,TRBV4-3,14,TRBD1,once,TRBJ2-7
CAISEGGQGLDEQYF,TGTGCCATCAGTGAGGGGGGACAGGGTCTCGACGAGCAGTACTTC,TRBV10-3,15,TRBD1,-,TRBJ2-7
CASSFPLNYGYTF,TGTGCCAGCAGTTTCCCTCTTAACTATGGCTACACCTTC,TRBV28,13,-,-,TRBJ1-2
CASSSHLLAGGTDTQYF,TGTGCCAGCAGTTCCCACTTACTAGCGGGGGGGACAGATACGCAGTATTTT,TRBV2,17,TRBD2,-,TRBJ2-3
CASSPWGLYEQFF,TGTGCCAGCAGCCCTTGGGGACTCTATGAGCAGTTCTTC,TRBV11-2,13,-,-,TRBJ2-1
CASSPGGWEQFF,TGTGCCAGCAGCCCCGGGGGATGGGAGCAGTTCTTC,TRBV5-6,12,-,-,TRBJ2-1
CASSLRYGGRLAGYTF,TGTGCCAGCAGTTTAAGGTATGGCGGCAGACTAGCTGGCTACACCTTC,TRBV27,16,-,-,TRBJ1-2
CASSRQGPYEQYF,TGTGCCAGTAGTAGACAGGGACCGTACGAGCAGTACTTC,TRBV19,13,TRBD1,-,TRBJ2-7
CASSPLLWDRGFRPGNTGELFF,TGTGCCAGCAGTCCGCTATTATGGGACAGGGGGTTCCGGCCAGGGAACACCGGGGAGCTGTTTTTT,TRBV27,22,TRBD1,-,TRBJ2-2
CASTREGQGASGYTF,TGTGCCAGCACGCGCGAGGGACAGGGGGCATCTGGCTACACCTTC,TRBV6-5,15,TRBD1,once,TRBJ1-2
CASSTAGAGELFF,TGTGCCAGCAGTACCGCAGGGGCCGGGGAGCTGTTTTTT,TRBV6-6,13,-,-,TRBJ2-2
CASSVGQAYEQYF,TGTGCCAGCAGCGTCGGACAGGCCTACGAGCAGTACTTC,TRBV5-6,13,TRBD1,-,TRBJ2-7
CSVARSGTGDGYTF,TGCAGCGTTGCGCGCTCTGGGACAGGTGATGGCTACACCTTC,TRBV29-1,14,TRBD1,-,TRBJ1-2
CAISESVQGNEQYF,TGTGCCATCAGTGAGTCGGTACAGGGGAACGAGCAGTACTTC,TRBV10-3,14,TRBD1,once,TRBJ2-7
CASSSWGQGGNTIYF,TGTGCCAGCAGCTCATGGGGACAGGGAGGAAACACCATATATTTT,TRBV13,15,TRBD1,-,TRBJ1-3
CASSAQGAPGYGYTF,TGTGCCAGCAGTGCACAGGGGGCGCCCGGCTATGGCTACACCTTC,TRBV6-4,15,TRBD1,-,TRBJ1-2
CASSRLGQDNEQYF,TGTGCCAGCTCAAGACTGGGACAGGATAACGAGCAGTACTTC,TRBV18,14,TRBD1,-,TRBJ2-7
CASSNQYRKLFF,TGTGCCAGCAGTAACCAGTACCGAAAACTGTTTTTT,TRBV28,12,-,-,TRBJ1-4
CASSRTGIDQPQHF,TGTGCCAGCAGCCGAACAGGTATTGATCAGCCCCAGCATTTT,TRBV7-2,14,-,-,TRBJ1-5
CASSSGTGGRQPQHF,TGTGCCAGCAGTTCCGGGACAGGGGGTCGTCAGCCCCAGCATTTT,TRBV27,15,TRBD1,-,TRBJ1-5
CASSHGQDVASTDTQYF,TGTGCCAGCAGCCATGGACAGGACGTAGCTAGCACAGATACGCAGTATTTT,TRBV7-9,17,TRBD1,-,TRBJ2-3
CASSPQDTIYF,TGTGCCAGCAGTCCACAGGATACCATATATTTT,TRBV25-1,11,-,-,TRBJ1-3
CASSQDRQGVNTGELFF,TGCGCCAGCAGCCAGGATAGACAGGGGGTGAACACCGGGGAGCTGTTTTTT,TRBV4-3,17,TRBD1,-,TRBJ2-2
CAWSVRTEKYF,TGTGCCTGGAGTGTACGGACAGAAAAGTATTTT,TRBV30,11,-,-,TRBJ2-3
CASSSWDSYEQYF,TGTGCCAGCAGTTCCTGGGACAGCTACGAGCAGTACTTC,TRBV28,13,TRBD1,-,TRBJ2-7
CSVGTGGWDYGYTF,TGCAGCGTCGGGACAGGGGGCTGGGACTATGGCTACACCTTC,TRBV29-1,14,TRBD1,-,TRBJ1-2
CASSLNGINEQFF,TGTGCCAGCAGCTTAAACGGGATCAATGAGCAGTTCTTC,TRBV7-3,13,-,-,TRBJ2-1
CASSRGLAFYEQYF,TGTGCCAGCAGCCGTGGACTAGCTTTCTACGAGCAGTACTTC,TRBV28,14,TRBD2,-,TRBJ2-7